The clone carrying this TCR beta chain was detected many times. With 1 base removed from V and 4 bases from J, the gap between germline ends came to 11 bases. The CDR3 extends over 15 amino acids. From germline, CDR1 is SNHLY and CDR2 FYNNEI. Genomic DNA provided the template from which TCR beta VDJ and CDR3 profiles were obtained. TCRdb re-called the reads with MiXCR, one entry per CDR3 protein. Here the sample spans about 220,000 distinct CDR3 sequences, around 46% being singletons. This sample stems from a study of CD8+CD57+ T cells in acquired aplastic anemia. Sequenced patients had shown CD8+CD57+ cell expansion by flow cytometry. All patients had severe acquired aplastic anemia. Patients had received no therapy at the time of blood sampling.

V usage is TRBV2 and J usage is TRBJ1-5; D perhaps matches TRBD1 (5 bases). The clonotype originates from a human donor with aplastic anemia. The sample taken for sequencing was sorted CD4+, CD8+, or CD8+CD57+ T cells (not recorded which) from PBMCs. In DNA form, the CDR3 reads TGTGCCAGCAGTGAAGGCGGGGGACGGAATCAGCCCCAGCATTTT. It codes for CASSEGGGRNQPQHF.